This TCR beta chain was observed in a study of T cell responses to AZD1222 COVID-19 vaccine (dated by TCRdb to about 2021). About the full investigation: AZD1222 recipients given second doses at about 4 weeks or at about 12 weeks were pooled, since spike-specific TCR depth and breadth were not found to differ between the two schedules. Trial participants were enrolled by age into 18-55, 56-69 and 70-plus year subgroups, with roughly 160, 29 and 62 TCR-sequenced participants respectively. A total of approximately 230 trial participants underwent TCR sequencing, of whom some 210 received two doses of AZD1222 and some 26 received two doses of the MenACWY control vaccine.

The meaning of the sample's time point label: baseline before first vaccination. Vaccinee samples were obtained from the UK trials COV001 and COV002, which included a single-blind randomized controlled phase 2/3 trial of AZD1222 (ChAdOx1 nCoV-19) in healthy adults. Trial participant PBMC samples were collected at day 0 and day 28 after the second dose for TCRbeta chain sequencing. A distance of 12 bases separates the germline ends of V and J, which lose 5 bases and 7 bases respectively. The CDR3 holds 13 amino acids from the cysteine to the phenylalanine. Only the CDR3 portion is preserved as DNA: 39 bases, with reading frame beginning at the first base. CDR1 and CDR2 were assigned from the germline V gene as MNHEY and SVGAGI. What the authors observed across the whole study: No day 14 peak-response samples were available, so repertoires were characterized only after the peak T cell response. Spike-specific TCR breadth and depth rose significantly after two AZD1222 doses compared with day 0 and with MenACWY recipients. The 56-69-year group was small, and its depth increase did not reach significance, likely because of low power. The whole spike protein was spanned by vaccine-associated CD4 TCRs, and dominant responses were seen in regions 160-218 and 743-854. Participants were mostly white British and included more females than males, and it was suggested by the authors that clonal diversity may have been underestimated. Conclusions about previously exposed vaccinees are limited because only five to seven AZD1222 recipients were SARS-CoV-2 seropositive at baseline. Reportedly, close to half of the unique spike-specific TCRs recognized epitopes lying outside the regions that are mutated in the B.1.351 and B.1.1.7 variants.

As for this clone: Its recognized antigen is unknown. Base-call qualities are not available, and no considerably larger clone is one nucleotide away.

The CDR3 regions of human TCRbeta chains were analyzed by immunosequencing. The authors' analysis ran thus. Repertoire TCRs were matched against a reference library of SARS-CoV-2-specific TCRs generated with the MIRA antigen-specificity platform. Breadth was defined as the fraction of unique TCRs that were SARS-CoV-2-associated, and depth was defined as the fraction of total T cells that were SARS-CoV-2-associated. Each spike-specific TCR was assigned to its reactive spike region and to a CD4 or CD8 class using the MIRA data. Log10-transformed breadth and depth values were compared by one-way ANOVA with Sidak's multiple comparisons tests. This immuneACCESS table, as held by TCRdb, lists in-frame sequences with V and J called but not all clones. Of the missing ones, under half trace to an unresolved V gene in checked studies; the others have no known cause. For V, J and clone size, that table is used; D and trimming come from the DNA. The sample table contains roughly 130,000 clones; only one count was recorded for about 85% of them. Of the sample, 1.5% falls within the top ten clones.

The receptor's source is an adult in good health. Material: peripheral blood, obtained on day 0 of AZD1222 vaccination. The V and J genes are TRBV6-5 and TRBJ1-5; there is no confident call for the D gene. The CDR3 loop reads CASSLDVNQPQHF. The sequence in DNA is TGTGCCAGCAGTCTGGACGTCAACCAGCCCCAGCATTTT.